This TCR beta chain was sequenced in a study of blood T cell repertoires in COVID-19 (dated by TCRdb to the early 2020s). With regard to the full study: Samples covering the acute and convalescent phases of COVID-19 were provided by collaborators in the United States, Italy and Spain. The material from the prospective study consisted of cDNA or gDNA derived from T cells, B-cell-depleted T cells, or PBMCs. A freely available public database, intended as a resource for researchers studying the immune response to SARS-CoV-2, is where the repertoires were released. The dataset comprised deeply sampled blood TCRbeta repertoires from subjects exposed to, actively infected with, or recovered from COVID-19. Sample metadata almost always included a de-identified subject ID, COVID-19 status, age in years and sex. Where available, HLA class I and class II types were taken from metadata supplied by the sample provider and were not determined by assay-based typing. Samples were obtained from the ongoing ImmuneRACE study (first 160 participants) and from some 1,200 subjects provided by 6 global collaborators.

Concerning this clone: It lacks a known antigen. Base qualities were left out, and no much larger clone turns up one base away.

The paper's findings and limits, for the study overall: How much clinical and demographic metadata was included differed by source and by participant, and the metadata was provided uncurated.

Collaborating institutions collected whole blood in K2EDTA tubes following their own protocols. For TCRbeta analysis, collaborators shipped samples in one of three forms: frozen whole blood, isolated PBMCs, or DNA extracted from either of those sample types. TCRbeta CDR3 regions were amplified from genomic DNA by means of the immunoSEQ Assay, a bias-controlled multiplex PCR. In the original analysis: Nucleated cell counts per sample were estimated from amplification of reference gene primers within the assay. To quantify the absolute abundance of each unique TCRbeta CDR3 rearrangement, sequence reads were collapsed and filtered. For each sample, productive Simpson clonality was calculated by taking the square root of Simpson's diversity index across productive rearrangements. The clones in this table, taken by TCRdb from immuneACCESS, are in-frame only. Not every clone is retained; where verified, under half of the shortfall comes from an unresolved V gene, and the cause of the rest is unknown. V, J and clone size reflect that table, while D and trimming were determined from the DNA. A total of over 95,000 clones appear in this sample, roughly 91% of them only once. Roughly 19% of the sample is taken by the ten largest.

The sample was peripheral blood. This receptor was obtained from a human donor with acute or convalescent COVID-19. The donor label of this sample is uncertain.

CDR3 reads: CASSPRESASYEQYF. The DNA reads as follows: TGTGCCAGCAGCCCTCGGGAGAGCGCATCCTACGAGCAGTACTTC. Recombination linked TRBV9 to TRBJ2-7; TRBD2 is possibly the D segment (6 matching bases). The CDR3 holds 15 amino acids from the cysteine to the phenylalanine. Kept here is only the CDR3 DNA, which spans 45 bases and is read in frame from base 1. Trimming at the junction amounts to 4 bases on V and 1 base on J, and the germline ends lie 15 bases apart. CDR1 and CDR2, per the germline V gene, are SGDLS and YYNGEE.